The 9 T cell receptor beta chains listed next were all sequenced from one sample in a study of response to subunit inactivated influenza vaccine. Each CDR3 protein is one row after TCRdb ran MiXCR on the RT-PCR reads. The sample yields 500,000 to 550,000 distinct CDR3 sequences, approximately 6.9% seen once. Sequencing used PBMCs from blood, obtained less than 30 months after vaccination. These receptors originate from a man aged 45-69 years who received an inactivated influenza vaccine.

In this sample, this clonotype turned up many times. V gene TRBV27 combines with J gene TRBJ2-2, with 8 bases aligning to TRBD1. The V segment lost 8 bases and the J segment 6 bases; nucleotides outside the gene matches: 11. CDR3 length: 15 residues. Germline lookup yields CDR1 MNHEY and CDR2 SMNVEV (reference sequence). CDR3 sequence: CASGARGLGAGELFF. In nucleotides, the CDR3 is TGTGCCAGCGGGGCCAGGGGGCTGGGAGCCGGGGAGCTGTTTTTT.

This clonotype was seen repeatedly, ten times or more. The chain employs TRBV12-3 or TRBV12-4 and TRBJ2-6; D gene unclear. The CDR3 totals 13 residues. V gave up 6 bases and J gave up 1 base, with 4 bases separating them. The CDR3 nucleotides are TGTGCCAGCAGCTCGTCTGGGGCCAACGTCCTGACTTTC. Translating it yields CASSSSGANVLTF.

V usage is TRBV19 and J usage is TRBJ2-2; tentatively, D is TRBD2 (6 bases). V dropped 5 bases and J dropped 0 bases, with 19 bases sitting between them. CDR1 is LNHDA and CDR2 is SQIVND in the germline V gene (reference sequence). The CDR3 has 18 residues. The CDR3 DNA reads TGTGCCAGTAGTGTATACAGTATTAGCGGTGCGAACACCGGGGAGCTGTTTTTT. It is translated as CASSVYSISGANTGELFF. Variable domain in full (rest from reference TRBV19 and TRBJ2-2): DGGITQSPKYLFRKEGQNVTLSCEQNLNHDAMYWYRQDPGQGLRLIYYSQIVNDFQKGDIAEGYSVSREKKESFPLTVTSAQKNPTAFYLCASSVYSISGANTGELFFGEGSRLTVL.

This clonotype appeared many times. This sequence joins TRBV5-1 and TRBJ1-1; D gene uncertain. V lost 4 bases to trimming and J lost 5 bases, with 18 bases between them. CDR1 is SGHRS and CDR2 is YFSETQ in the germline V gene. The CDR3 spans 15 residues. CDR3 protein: CASSLTGPQRTEAFF. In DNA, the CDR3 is TGCGCCAGCAGCCTTACCGGGCCCCAAAGGACTGAAGCTTTCTTT.

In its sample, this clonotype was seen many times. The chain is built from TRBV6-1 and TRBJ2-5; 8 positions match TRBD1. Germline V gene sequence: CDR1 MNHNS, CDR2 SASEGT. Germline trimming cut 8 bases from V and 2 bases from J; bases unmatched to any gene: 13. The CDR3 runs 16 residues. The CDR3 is CASSGLMTGAQETQYF. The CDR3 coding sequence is TGTGCCAGCTCGGGATTGATGACAGGGGCGCAAGAGACCCAGTACTTC.

The CDR3 DNA is TGTGCCAGCAGTATACAGGGCGCCTATGGCTACACCTTC. Its translation is CASSIQGAYGYTF. This chain joins TRBV2 and TRBJ1-2; D is possibly TRBD1 (6 bases). From germline, CDR1 is SNHLY and CDR2 FYNNEI. CDR3 length: 13 residues. V shed 5 bases and J shed 4 bases, with 11 bases lying between them.

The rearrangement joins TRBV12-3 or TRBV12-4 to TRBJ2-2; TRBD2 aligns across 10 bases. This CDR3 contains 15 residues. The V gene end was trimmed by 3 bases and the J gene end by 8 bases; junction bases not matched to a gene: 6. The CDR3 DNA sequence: TGTGCCAGCAGTTTGAGCGGGGGGGCCGTAGGGGAGCTGTTTTTT. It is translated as CASSLSGGAVGELFF.

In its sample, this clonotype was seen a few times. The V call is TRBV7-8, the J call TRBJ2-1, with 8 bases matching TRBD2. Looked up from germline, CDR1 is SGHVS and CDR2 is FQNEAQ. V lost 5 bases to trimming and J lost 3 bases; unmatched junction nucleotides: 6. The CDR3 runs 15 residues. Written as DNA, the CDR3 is TGTGCCAGCAGCGAGCGGGAGCCCCTCTACAATGAGCAGTTCTTC. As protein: CASSEREPLYNEQFF.

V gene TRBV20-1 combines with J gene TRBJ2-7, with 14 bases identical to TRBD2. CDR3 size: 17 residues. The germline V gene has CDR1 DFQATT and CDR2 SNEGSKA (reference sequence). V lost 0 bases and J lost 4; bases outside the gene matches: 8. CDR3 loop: CSARDLGLAGVSYEQYF. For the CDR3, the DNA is TGCAGTGCTAGAGATCTGGGACTAGCGGGAGTTTCGTACGAGCAGTACTTC.